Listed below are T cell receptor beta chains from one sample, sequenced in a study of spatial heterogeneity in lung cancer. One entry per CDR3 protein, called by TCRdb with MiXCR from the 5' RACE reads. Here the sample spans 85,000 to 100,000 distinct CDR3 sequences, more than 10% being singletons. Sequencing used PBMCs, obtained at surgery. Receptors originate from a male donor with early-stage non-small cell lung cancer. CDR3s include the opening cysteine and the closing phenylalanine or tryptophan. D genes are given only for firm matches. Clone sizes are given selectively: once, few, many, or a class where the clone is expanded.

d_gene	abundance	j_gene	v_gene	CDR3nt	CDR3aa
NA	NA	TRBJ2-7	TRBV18	TGTGCCAGCTCACCACTAGCGGAGGGAGGCTACGAGCAGTACTTC	CASSPLAEGGYEQYF
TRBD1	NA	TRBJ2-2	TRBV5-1	TGCGCCAGCAGGGGGGACAGTCCGAACACCGGGGAGCTGTTTTTT	CASRGDSPNTGELFF
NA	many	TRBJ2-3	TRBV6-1	TGTGCCAGCAGTGTTAACACAGATACGCAGTATTTT	CASSVNTDTQYF
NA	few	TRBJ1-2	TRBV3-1	TGTGCCAGCAGCTATTCCGGCCTCAATGGCTACACCTTC	CASSYSGLNGYTF
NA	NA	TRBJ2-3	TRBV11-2	TGTGCCAGCAGCTTAGGGGTAGGCGCCGGTGGAGATACGCAGTATTTT	CASSLGVGAGGDTQYF
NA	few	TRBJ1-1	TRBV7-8	TGTGCCAGCAGCTTATGGATCAGGAGGAACACTGAAGCTTTCTTT	CASSLWIRRNTEAFF
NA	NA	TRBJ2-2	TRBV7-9	TGTGCCACCTGGGGCTACCCGAACACCGGGGAGCTGTTTTTT	CATWGYPNTGELFF
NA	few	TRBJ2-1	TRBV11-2	TGTGCCAGCAGCTTTGGACTCGGTGAGCAGTTCTTC	CASSFGLGEQFF
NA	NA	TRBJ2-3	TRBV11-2	TGTGCCAGCAGCTTAGTGGGGGCTCCCACAGATACGCAGTATTTT	CASSLVGAPTDTQYF
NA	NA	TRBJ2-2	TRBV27	TGTGCCAGCAGTTTAGTGGCCTCCGGGAACACCGGGGAGCTGTTTTTT	CASSLVASGNTGELFF
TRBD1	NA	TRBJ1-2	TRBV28	TGTGCCAGCAGTCAGGGACAGGGGGGCTATGGCTACACCTTC	CASSQGQGGYGYTF
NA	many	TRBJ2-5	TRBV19	TGTGCCAGTAGTACTACTCCCGGGACACAAATTCAAGAGACCCAGTACTTC	CASSTTPGTQIQETQYF
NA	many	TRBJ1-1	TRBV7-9	TGTGCCAGCAGCTTAGACAGGGTTACTGAAGCTTTCTTT	CASSLDRVTEAFF
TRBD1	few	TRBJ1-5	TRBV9	TGTGCCAGCAGCGTAGCAGGGGGCCGGCAGCCCCAGCATTTT	CASSVAGGRQPQHF
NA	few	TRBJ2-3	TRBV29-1	TGCAGCGTCACACACCCGGGACTCCATACGCAGTATTTT	CSVTHPGLHTQYF
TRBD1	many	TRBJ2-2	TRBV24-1	TGTGCCACCAACCCGGGACAGGGGACCGGGGAGCTGTTTTTT	CATNPGQGTGELFF
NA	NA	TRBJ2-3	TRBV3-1	TGTGCCAGCAGCACCCGACAGGGAACGGGGGCCACAGATACGCAGTATTTT	CASSTRQGTGATDTQYF
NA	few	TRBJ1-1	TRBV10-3	TGTGCCATCAGTGAGTCGGGCGAGGGGGCTGAAGCTTTCTTT	CAISESGEGAEAFF
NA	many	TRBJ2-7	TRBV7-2	TGTGCCAGCAGCTTCGCCTCCCTCTACGAGCAGTACTTC	CASSFASLYEQYF
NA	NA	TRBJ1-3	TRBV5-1	TGCGCCAGCAGCTTGGTGTCGGCGGGAGTCTCTGGAAACACCATATATTTT	CASSLVSAGVSGNTIYF
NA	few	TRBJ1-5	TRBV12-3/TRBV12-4	TGTGCCAGCAGTTTAAATGCCAATCAGCCCCAGCATTTT	CASSLNANQPQHF
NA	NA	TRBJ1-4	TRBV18	TGTGCCAGCTCACCGGTTCAGGCCGGGGGCCCTAATGAAAAACTGTTTTTT	CASSPVQAGGPNEKLFF
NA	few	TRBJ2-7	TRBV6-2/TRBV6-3	TGTGCCAGCAGCAGGGTGCAGGGGCGGTTCGAGCAGTACTTC	CASSRVQGRFEQYF
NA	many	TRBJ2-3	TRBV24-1	TGTGCCACCAGTGATTCTGACAGAGGGCGTACCACAGATACGCAGTATTTT	CATSDSDRGRTTDTQYF
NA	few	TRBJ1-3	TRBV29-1	TGCAGCGTTGTGGTCAACTCTGGAAACACCATATATTTT	CSVVVNSGNTIYF
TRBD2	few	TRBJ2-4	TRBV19	TGTGCCAGTAGTGCAACGGGACTAGCGGGTGACTCGACTTACTTC	CASSATGLAGDSTYF
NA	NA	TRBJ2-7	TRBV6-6	TGTGCCAGCAGTTCCCCCCAGATGGGGATCTACGAGCAGTACTTC	CASSSPQMGIYEQYF
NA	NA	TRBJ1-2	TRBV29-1	TGCAGCGTTGGGGCGGCGGGGGGCTATGGCTACACCTTC	CSVGAAGGYGYTF
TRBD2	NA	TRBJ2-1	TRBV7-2	TGTGCCAGCAGCCTTATAGCGGGGGAGACCTACAATGAGCAGTTCTTC	CASSLIAGETYNEQFF
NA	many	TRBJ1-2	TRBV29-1	TGCAGCGTTGGGACGGAGTATCGTGGCTACACCTTC	CSVGTEYRGYTF
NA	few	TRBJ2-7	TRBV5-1	TGCGCCAGCAGCTCGATGGGCCGGAGCTCCTACGAGCAGTACTTC	CASSSMGRSSYEQYF
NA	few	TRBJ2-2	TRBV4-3	TGCGCCAGCAGCCAAGATCCAAACGGGAGCACCGGGGAGCTGTTTTTT	CASSQDPNGSTGELFF
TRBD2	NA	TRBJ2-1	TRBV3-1	TGTGCCAGCAGCCCACGGGAGGTATTCCCCTACAATGAGCAGTTCTTC	CASSPREVFPYNEQFF
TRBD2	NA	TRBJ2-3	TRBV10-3	TGTGCCATCCTCCAAACTAGCGGGAGTCAGGGAGATACGCAGTATTTT	CAILQTSGSQGDTQYF
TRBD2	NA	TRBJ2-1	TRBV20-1	TGCAGTGCTAGGATGATTGCGGGAGCCTACAATGAGCAGCTCTTC	CSARMIAGAYNEQLF
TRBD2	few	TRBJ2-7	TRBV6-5	TGTGCCAGCAGCCCGCGGGGGTCGGGCTCCTACGAGCAGTACTTC	CASSPRGSGSYEQYF
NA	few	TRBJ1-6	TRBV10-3	TGTGCCATCAGTGAGGGAACAGCCGATAATTCACCCCTCCACTTT	CAISEGTADNSPLHF
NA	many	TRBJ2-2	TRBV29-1	TGCAGCGTTGACAGGGGTCACACCGGGGAGCTGTTTTTT	CSVDRGHTGELFF
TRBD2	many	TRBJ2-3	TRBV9	TGTGCCAGCAGCGTAGAAGGCGGGAGCCGCACAGATACGCAGTATTTT	CASSVEGGSRTDTQYF
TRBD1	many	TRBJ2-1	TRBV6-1	TGTGCCAGCAGAGGACAGGGAGTAAGTGAGCAGTTCTTC	CASRGQGVSEQFF
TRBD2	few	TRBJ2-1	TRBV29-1	TGCAGTATTAGACTAGCGGTAGACAATGAGCAGTTCTTC	CSIRLAVDNEQFF
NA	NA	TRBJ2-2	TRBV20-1	TGCAGTGCTAGGATCGGGGCGAACACCGGGGAGCTGTTTTTT	CSARIGANTGELFF
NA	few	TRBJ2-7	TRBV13	TGTGCCAGCGGCAGGGTAGGCGAGCAGTACTTC	CASGRVGEQYF
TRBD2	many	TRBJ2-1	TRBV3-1	TGTGCCAGCAGCAAAGCGCCGGGGGGGGTTGGCAATGAGCAGTTCTTC	CASSKAPGGVGNEQFF
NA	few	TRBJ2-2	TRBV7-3	TGTGCCAGCAGCTTAAAGGGTTCCCACACCGGGGAGCTGTTTTTT	CASSLKGSHTGELFF
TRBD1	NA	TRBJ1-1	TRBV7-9	TGTGCCAGCAGCTTAGGGGACAGCGTGAACACTGAAGCTTTCTTT	CASSLGDSVNTEAFF
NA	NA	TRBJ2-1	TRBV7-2	TGTGCCAGCAGCTTAGCTAGCGGCGTTACCTACAATGAGCAGTTCTTC	CASSLASGVTYNEQFF
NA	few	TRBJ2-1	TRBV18	TGTGCCAGCTCCCTGGTGGGGCAGCCTTTCTACAATGAGCAGTTCTTC	CASSLVGQPFYNEQFF
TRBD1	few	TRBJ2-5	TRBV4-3	TGCGCCAGCAGCCCTCGAAACAGGGGGCCCCAGTACTTC	CASSPRNRGPQYF
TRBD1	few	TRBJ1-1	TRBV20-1	TGCAGTGCTAGAGATACGGGACAGGCTCGGAACACTGAAGCTTTCTTT	CSARDTGQARNTEAFF
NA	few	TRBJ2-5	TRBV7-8	TGTGCCAGCAGCTTAGGGACAGTAGAAGAGACCCAGTACTTC	CASSLGTVEETQYF
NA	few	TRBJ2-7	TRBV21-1	TGTGCCAGCATCGAGGATAGGGCCGAGTACGAGCAGTACTTC	CASIEDRAEYEQYF
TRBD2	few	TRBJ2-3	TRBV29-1	TGCAGCGTTGAACCTACAGCGGGAGGGCCGGGGGATACGCAGTATTTT	CSVEPTAGGPGDTQYF
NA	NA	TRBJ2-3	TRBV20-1	TGCAGTGTACCAGTTCGCACAGATACGCAGTATTTT	CSVPVRTDTQYF
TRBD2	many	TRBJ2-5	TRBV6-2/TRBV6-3	TGTGCCAGCAGTGGACTAGCGACGGAGACCCAGTACTTC	CASSGLATETQYF
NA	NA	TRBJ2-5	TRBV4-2	TGTGCCAGCAGCCCATCATCATCCCTAGAGACCCAGTACTTC	CASSPSSSLETQYF